The rows below give T cell receptor beta chains drawn from one sample of a study of OX40 agonist ivuxolimab in advanced cancers. Assay: immunoSEQ multiplex PCR; the TCRdb copy retains only in-frame clones and omits some. The table has tens of thousands of clones, approximately 80% seen once. The input for sequencing was CD4+ or CD8+ T cells sorted from blood, taken in a trial of the OX40 agonist ivuxolimab. The receptors shown here come from an adult with an advanced solid tumor such as melanoma, head and neck, liver or kidney cancer. Each CDR3 is given with its conserved first and last residue. A D gene is named only where the DNA matches it firmly. Clone size appears in some rows only: once, few, many, or a class for an expanded clone.

D	length	J	size	V	DNA	CDR3
NA	16	TRBJ1-5	medium-sized	TRBV2	TGTGCCAGCAGTGAACAGGCTAGTCGGCACGATCAGCCCCAGCATTTT	CASSEQASRHDQPQHF
NA	17	TRBJ1-1	NA	TRBV7-2	TGTGCCAGCAGCCCGAAAACGGGACAAGGGGCGAGGACTGAAGCTTTCTTT	CASSPKTGQGARTEAFF
TRBD2	14	TRBJ2-3	few	TRBV4-1	TGCGCCAGCAGGGCGGGGGGGGGTACAGATACGCAGTATTTT	CASRAGGGTDTQYF
NA	11	TRBJ2-4	NA	TRBV6-1	TGTGCCACGCAGGGGTGGAACATTCAGTACTTC	CATQGWNIQYF
NA	18	TRBJ2-6	NA	TRBV7-2	TGTGCCAGCAGCTTAGAGGCTGTAGGGTCGTCTGGGGCCAACGTCCTGACTTTC	CASSLEAVGSSGANVLTF
TRBD1	15	TRBJ1-2	NA	TRBV28	TGTGCCAGCAGACCAAGGACAGGGAGGGTCTATGGCTACACCTTC	CASRPRTGRVYGYTF
NA	14	TRBJ2-7	NA	TRBV30	TGTGCCTGGAGTGTGCGGGACATCCCCTACGAGCAGTACTTC	CAWSVRDIPYEQYF
TRBD1	14	TRBJ2-5	NA	TRBV12-5	TGTGCTAGTGGCGCCGGGACAGGGGAGGAGACCCAGTACTTC	CASGAGTGEETQYF
NA	14	TRBJ1-6	NA	TRBV5-6	TGTGCCAGCAGCCCGGGACTGAGTAATTCACCCCTCCACTTT	CASSPGLSNSPLHF
NA	14	TRBJ1-5	many	TRBV6-5	TGTGCCAGCAGTTACTCGATGGGTAATCAGCCCCAGCATTTT	CASSYSMGNQPQHF
NA	13	TRBJ1-2	once	TRBV30	TGTGCCTGGAGCAAGGGATCCAACTATGGCTACACCTTC	CAWSKGSNYGYTF
NA	12	TRBJ1-4	few	TRBV18	TGTGCCAGCTCATCATACGATGAAAAACTGTTTTTT	CASSSYDEKLFF
NA	14	TRBJ1-2	NA	TRBV7-9	TGTGCCAGCAGCTTAGCGTCGGCGGCTGATGGCTACACCTTC	CASSLASAADGYTF
TRBD2	15	TRBJ2-1	NA	TRBV5-1	TGCGCCAGCAGCCCCGGACTAGCCGCCTACAATGAGCAGTTCTTC	CASSPGLAAYNEQFF
NA	14	TRBJ1-1	NA	TRBV25-1	TGTGCCAGCAGCCCCAGGGCGGGGGGCTCTGAAGCTTTCTTT	CASSPRAGGSEAFF
TRBD2	16	TRBJ2-2	NA	TRBV4-3	TGCGCCAGCAGCCCCCGGCGGACTAGCAGTCCCGGGGAGCTGTTTTTT	CASSPRRTSSPGELFF
TRBD1	17	TRBJ1-2	NA	TRBV4-1	TGCGCCAGCAGCCATCCCGCTCCGGGACAGGCCGCTGGTGGCTACACCTTC	CASSHPAPGQAAGGYTF